This TCR beta chain was captured by sequencing in a study of blood T cell repertoires in COVID-19. Profiled with immunoSEQ multiplex PCR; TCRdb holds only in-frame clones, not every one. The table lists approximately 360,000 clones, 90% of them singletons. The V and J ends lost 0 bases and 5 bases respectively, with 10 bases between them. The CDR3 covers 14 residues. Germline values: CDR1 LGHDT, CDR2 YNNKEL (reference sequence). The origin of this receptor is a man aged 18 to 29 with active or convalescent COVID-19. The sample was peripheral blood. The rearrangement uses TRBV3-1 (or the pseudogene TRBV3-2) and TRBJ1-2; D is ambiguous. The CDR3 region is CASSQDGVGYGYTF. CDR3 in DNA: TGTGCCAGCAGCCAAGACGGGGTCGGGTATGGCTACACCTTC.